This entry concerns a single TCR beta chain. This record belongs to a study of cytomegalovirus exposure and HLA in healthy donors. This CDR3 region has 17 residues. The trim removed 3 bases at V and 1 base at J, leaving 8 bases unmatched. Germline values: CDR1 LNHNV, CDR2 YYDKDF (reference sequence). Researchers ran the PCR with 60 Vbeta and 13 Jbeta primers. Here immunoSEQ multiplex PCR was the method, and the copy in TCRdb shows in-frame clones only, minus some. The table lists 150,000 to 200,000 clones, about 77% of them singletons. V usage is TRBV15 and J usage is TRBJ1-1; 10 bases map to TRBD1. The sequence came from a male donor in good health and CMV-seropositive. Sequenced sample: PBMCs. The CDR3 spells CATSSPGQGGWNTEAFF. In nucleotides, the CDR3 is TGTGCCACCAGCAGCCCAGGACAGGGGGGTTGGAACACTGAAGCTTTCTTT.